This T cell receptor (beta chain) was captured by sequencing in a study of blood T cell repertoires in COVID-19 (dated by TCRdb to about 2020). Regarding the research as a whole: Samples covering the acute and convalescent phases of COVID-19 were provided by collaborators in the United States, Italy and Spain. Subjects who had been exposed to COVID-19, were actively infected with it, or had recovered from it provided the deeply sampled blood TCRbeta repertoires that made up the dataset. The prospective study material was composed of cDNA or gDNA derived from T cells, B-cell-depleted T cells, or PBMCs. The repertoires were released in a freely available public database intended as a resource for research on the immune response to SARS-CoV-2. A de-identified subject ID, COVID-19 status, age in years and sex were almost always included in the sample metadata. Samples were obtained from the ongoing ImmuneRACE study (first 160 participants) and from about 1,300 subjects provided by 6 global collaborators. Where available, HLA class I and class II types were obtained from metadata supplied by the sample provider rather than from assay-based typing. Paper-wide results and their limitations: How much clinical and demographic metadata was included differed by source and by participant, and the metadata was provided uncurated.

Ends trimmed: V by 6 bases, J by 3 bases; bases unmatched to a gene: 8. The CDR3 numbers 14 residues from cysteine through phenylalanine. The only DNA kept is the CDR3, 42 bases in frame from the first base. The CDR1 and CDR2 encoded by the germline V gene are SQVTM and ANQGSEA. Comments on this clone: Its antigen remains undetermined. Base-call qualities are not available, and no considerably larger clone is one nucleotide away.

The immunoSEQ Assay, a bias-controlled multiplex PCR, was used to amplify TCRbeta CDR3 regions from genomic DNA. From the authors' description of their analysis: The number of nucleated cells in each sample was estimated by amplification of reference gene primers within the assay. Sequence reads were collapsed and filtered to measure the absolute abundance of every unique TCRbeta CDR3 rearrangement. For each sample, productive Simpson clonality was calculated as the square root of Simpson's diversity index across productive rearrangements. The clones in this table, taken by TCRdb from immuneACCESS, are in-frame only. Not every clone is retained; where verified, under half of the shortfall comes from an unresolved V gene, and the cause of the rest is unknown. V, J and clone size are taken as reported in that table, and D and trimming were inferred from the DNA itself. This sample gives some 360,000 clones in total; 88% of them show up just once. The leading ten clones occupy about 0.94% of the sample.

Participants in the prospective study were enrolled through a virtual design, were aged about 18 to 100 years, and lived in roughly 24 United States geographic areas. Cohort assignment in the prospective study relied on participant-reported clinical history from a screening survey and a study questionnaire. Exposed participants had been in contact, within 2 weeks of entering the study, with a person who had a PCR-confirmed or clinician-diagnosed case of COVID-19. Mobile phlebotomists in the prospective study collected whole blood, serum and a nasopharyngeal or oropharyngeal swab from every participant. Participants in the prospective study had the option to provide additional blood draws and questionnaires over a 2-month period. Prospective study blood samples were shipped either frozen or at room temperature before DNA extraction.

The chain joins TRBV29-1 to TRBJ1-1; 9 central bases correspond to TRBD1. Sequenced sample: PBMCs or T cells enriched from blood (not recorded which). This TCR was sampled from a woman aged 25 to 39 who had been exposed to COVID-19. The CDR3 protein sequence reads: CSVGQGVTHTEAFF. In nucleotide form, the sequence is TGCAGCGTGGGACAGGGAGTAACCCACACTGAAGCTTTCTTT.